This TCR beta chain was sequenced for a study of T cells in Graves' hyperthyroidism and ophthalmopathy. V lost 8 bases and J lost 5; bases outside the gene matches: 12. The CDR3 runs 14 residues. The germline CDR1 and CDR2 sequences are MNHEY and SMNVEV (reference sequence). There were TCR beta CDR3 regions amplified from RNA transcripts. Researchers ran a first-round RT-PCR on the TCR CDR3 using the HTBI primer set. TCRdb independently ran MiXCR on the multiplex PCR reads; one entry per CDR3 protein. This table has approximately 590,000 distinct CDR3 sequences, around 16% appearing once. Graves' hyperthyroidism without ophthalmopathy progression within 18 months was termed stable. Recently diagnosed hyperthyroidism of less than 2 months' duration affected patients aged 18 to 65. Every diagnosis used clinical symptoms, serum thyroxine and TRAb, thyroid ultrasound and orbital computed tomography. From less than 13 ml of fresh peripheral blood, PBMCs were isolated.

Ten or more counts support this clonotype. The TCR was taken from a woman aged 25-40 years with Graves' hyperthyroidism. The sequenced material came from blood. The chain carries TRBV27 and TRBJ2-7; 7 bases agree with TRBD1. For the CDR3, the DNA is TGTGCCAGCGGACAGACAGGGATTGTAGACGAGCAGTACTTC. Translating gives CASGQTGIVDEQYF.